A selection of T cell receptor beta chains follows, all from one sample in a study of blood T cell dynamics during melanoma immunotherapy. The protocol was immunoSEQ multiplex PCR, while the TCRdb copy is restricted to in-frame clones and leaves out a portion. The repertoire holds tens of thousands of clones, with nearly 90% as singletons. The source material was blood, sampled from a patient treated with checkpoint blockade. The receptors derive from a human donor with melanoma. Each CDR3 is given with its conserved first and last residue. D genes are given only for firm matches. Size values are once, few and many counts, or a class for expanded clones, and some rows have none.

>TRBJ1-1|-|TRBV10-3|-
CATGWKGDTEAFF
TGTGCCACCGGATGGAAGGGGGATACTGAAGCTTTCTTT
>TRBJ1-6|few|TRBV2|-
CASSLQGPRSPLHF
TGTGCCAGCAGTCTACAGGGACCTCGCTCACCCCTCCACTTT
>TRBJ2-5|-|TRBV15|TRBD2
CATSRGRGLAQETQYF
TGTGCCACCAGCAGAGGCCGGGGACTAGCCCAAGAGACCCAGTACTTC
>TRBJ1-1|once|TRBV14|-
CASSQGMNTEAFF
TGTGCCAGCAGCCAAGGTATGAACACTGAAGCTTTCTTT
>TRBJ2-5|-|TRBV19|-
CASSIVRTAQETQYF
TGTGCCAGTAGTATCGTCAGGACAGCACAAGAGACCCAGTACTTC
>TRBJ1-1|-|TRBV28|-
CASAGGNTEAFF
TGTGCCAGCGCGGGGGGGAACACTGAAGCTTTCTTT
>TRBJ2-2|-|TRBV15|TRBD2
CATSLAGKSTGELFF
TGTGCCACATCTCTAGCGGGAAAAAGTACCGGGGAGCTGTTTTTT
>TRBJ2-6|-|TRBV5-1|TRBD1
CASSSGQGLSSGANVLTF
TGCGCCAGCAGCTCCGGACAGGGCCTAAGCTCTGGGGCCAACGTCCTGACTTTC
>TRBJ2-3|-|TRBV19|TRBD1
CASSKGGPSTDTQYF
TGTGCCAGTAGTAAAGGGGGCCCTAGCACAGATACGCAGTATTTT
>TRBJ1-4|once|TRBV6-5|-
CASSYSVGEKLFF
TGTGCCAGCAGTTACTCGGTCGGTGAAAAACTGTTTTTT
>TRBJ2-7|-|TRBV6-5|TRBD2
CASRPSGGPGHEQYF
TGTGCCAGCAGGCCATCGGGGGGGCCAGGCCACGAGCAGTACTTC
>TRBJ1-4|-|TRBV28|-
CASSSGTIEKLFF
TGTGCCAGCAGTTCCGGGACAATAGAAAAACTGTTTTTT
>TRBJ2-1|once|TRBV7-2|TRBD1
CASKKGGSYNEQFF
TGTGCCAGCAAAAAAGGGGGCAGTTACAATGAGCAGTTCTTC
>TRBJ1-5|few|TRBV28|TRBD1
CASSSGGRGNQPQHF
TGTGCCAGCAGTTCAGGGGGCAGGGGCAATCAGCCCCAGCATTTT
>TRBJ1-2|-|TRBV19|-
CASRAIGGHYGYTF
TGTGCCAGTAGAGCTATCGGGGGTCACTATGGCTACACCTTC
>TRBJ2-1|-|TRBV18|-
CASSTDSLSYNEQFF
TGTGCCAGCTCAACCGACAGTCTCTCCTACAATGAGCAGTTCTTC
>TRBJ2-7|-|TRBV25-1|TRBD1
CASSVGTAYEQYF
TGTGCCAGCAGCGTCGGGACAGCCTACGAGCAGTACTTC
>TRBJ1-5|-|TRBV18|-
CASSPTGSRNSNQPQHF
TGTGCCAGCTCACCTACCGGTTCAAGGAATAGCAATCAGCCCCAGCATTTT
>TRBJ2-1|-|TRBV21-1|-
CASSPPRTSGGDEQFF
TGTGCCAGCAGCCCCCCCAGGACTAGCGGGGGGGATGAGCAGTTCTTC
>TRBJ2-5|-|TRBV4-2|TRBD2
CASSPAGVETQYF
TGTGCCAGCAGCCCAGCGGGGGTAGAGACCCAGTACTTC
>TRBJ2-3|-|TRBV7-9|TRBD2
CASRASLAGTDTQYF
TGTGCCAGCAGAGCCTCTCTAGCGGGGACAGATACGCAGTATTTT
>TRBJ2-7|-|TRBV7-6|-
CASSIGQSYEQYF
TGTGCCAGCAGCATCGGACAGTCCTACGAGCAGTACTTC
>TRBJ2-6|-|TRBV7-9|TRBD1
CASSLAEVRGTGANVLTF
TGTGCCAGCAGCTTAGCGGAAGTCAGGGGGACTGGGGCCAACGTCCTGACTTTC
>TRBJ1-2|-|TRBV7-8|-
CASSSQFGGYTF
TGTGCCAGCAGCTCCCAATTCGGGGGCTACACCTTC
>TRBJ2-7|-|TRBV18|-
CASSPLKGSYEQYF
TGTGCCAGCTCACCGTTAAAGGGCTCCTACGAGCAGTACTTC
>TRBJ1-1|-|TRBV18|TRBD1
CASSPGTGAVTEAFF
TGTGCCAGCTCACCAGGGACAGGGGCGGTCACTGAAGCTTTCTTT
>TRBJ1-1|-|TRBV19|-
CASSIKQVGTEAFF
TGTGCCAGTAGTATTAAACAGGTGGGCACTGAAGCTTTCTTT
>TRBJ2-3|-|TRBV7-3|-
CASSPRGAGSTDTQYF
TGTGCCAGCAGCCCCCGTGGGGCGGGATCCACAGATACGCAGTATTTT
>TRBJ2-7|-|TRBV4-1|-
CASSQSISYEQYF
TGCGCCAGCAGCCAAAGCATCTCCTACGAGCAGTACTTC
>TRBJ1-3|-|TRBV10-1|-
CASSESGPLRNTIYF
TGCGCCAGCAGTGAGTCGGGACCTCTAAGGAACACCATATATTTT
>TRBJ1-2|once|TRBV30|-
CAWRVGLPYGYTF
TGTGCCTGGAGGGTAGGGCTTCCCTATGGCTACACCTTC
>TRBJ1-3|-|TRBV30|-
CAWRNRVGNTIYF
TGTGCCTGGCGGAACAGGGTTGGAAACACCATATATTTT
>TRBJ1-6|-|TRBV5-6|-
CASSPRGRPNSPLHF
TGTGCCAGCAGCCCGAGGGGCAGGCCCAATTCACCCCTCCACTTT
>TRBJ2-7|-|TRBV7-7|-
CASSPPPPINYEQYF
TGTGCCAGCAGCCCACCCCCGCCTATTAACTACGAGCAGTACTTC
>TRBJ1-3|few|TRBV27|TRBD1
CASSQRGTGLNSGNTIYF
TGTGCCAGCAGCCAAAGAGGGACAGGATTGAACTCTGGAAACACCATATATTTT
>TRBJ2-1|-|TRBV29-1|TRBD2
CSVSTSGGTKGEQFF
TGCAGCGTTTCTACTAGCGGGGGAACCAAAGGGGAGCAGTTCTTC
>TRBJ2-2|-|TRBV7-9|TRBD2
CASSRGGGTGELFF
TGTGCCAGCAGCCGAGGCGGGGGCACCGGGGAGCTGTTTTTT
>TRBJ1-3|once|TRBV2|TRBD1
CASSLGLTGVSARSGNTIYF
TGTGCCAGCAGTCTCGGATTGACAGGGGTTTCCGCCCGCTCTGGAAACACCATATATTTT
>TRBJ1-2|large|TRBV13|TRBD1
CASSPGQVDLYGYTF
TGTGCCAGCAGCCCAGGACAGGTAGACCTCTATGGCTACACCTTC
>TRBJ2-1|-|TRBV2|TRBD2
CASFGAGGRSYEQFF
TGTGCCAGCTTCGGTGCGGGAGGGCGATCCTATGAGCAGTTCTTC
>TRBJ2-1|-|TRBV7-6|-
CASSSRSSYNEQFF
TGTGCCAGCAGCTCCCGGAGCTCCTACAATGAGCAGTTCTTC
>TRBJ2-3|-|TRBV27|-
CASSLYGLGGREQYF
TGTGCCAGCAGTTTATATGGACTTGGAGGGAGAGAGCAGTATTTT
>TRBJ1-6|-|TRBV6-6|-
CASRPDSYSPLHF
TGTGCCAGCAGGCCAGACAGTTATTCACCCCTCCACTTT
>TRBJ2-5|once|TRBV19|TRBD2
CASRPYGGEETQYF
TGTGCCAGTAGACCCTACGGGGGGGAAGAGACCCAGTACTTC
>TRBJ1-5|-|TRBV7-2|TRBD1
CASSLLGQGGSNQPQHF
TGTGCCAGCAGCTTATTGGGCCAGGGGGGCAGCAATCAGCCCCAGCATTTT
>TRBJ2-1|-|TRBV10-3|-
CAISDRSSYNEQFF
TGTGCCATCAGCGACCGCAGCTCCTACAATGAGCAGTTCTTC
>TRBJ2-5|-|TRBV2|TRBD2
CAGRWYQREVETQYF
TGTGCCGGGCGCTGGTACCAGCGGGAGGTAGAGACCCAGTACTTC
>TRBJ2-1|-|TRBV14|TRBD2
CASSLRTLAGGTNEQFF
TGTGCCAGCAGCCTACGAACTCTAGCGGGGGGGACCAATGAGCAGTTCTTC
>TRBJ2-5|-|TRBV7-9|-
CASSLSGSETQYF
TGTGCCAGCAGCTTGAGCGGGTCCGAGACCCAGTACTTC